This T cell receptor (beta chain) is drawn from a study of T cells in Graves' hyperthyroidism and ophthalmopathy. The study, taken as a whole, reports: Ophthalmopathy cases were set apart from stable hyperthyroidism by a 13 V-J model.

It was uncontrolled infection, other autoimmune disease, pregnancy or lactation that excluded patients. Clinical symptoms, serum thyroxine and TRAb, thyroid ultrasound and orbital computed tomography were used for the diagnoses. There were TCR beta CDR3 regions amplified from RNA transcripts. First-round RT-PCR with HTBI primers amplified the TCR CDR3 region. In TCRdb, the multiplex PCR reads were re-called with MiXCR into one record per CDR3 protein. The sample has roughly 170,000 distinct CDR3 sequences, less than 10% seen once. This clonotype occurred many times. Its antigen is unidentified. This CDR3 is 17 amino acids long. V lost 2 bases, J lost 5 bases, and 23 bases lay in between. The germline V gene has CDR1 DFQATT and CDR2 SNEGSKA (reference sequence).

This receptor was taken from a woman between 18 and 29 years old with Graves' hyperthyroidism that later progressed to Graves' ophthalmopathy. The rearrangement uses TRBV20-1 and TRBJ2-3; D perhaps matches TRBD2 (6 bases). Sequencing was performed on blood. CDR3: CSARPPGTALLVDTQYF. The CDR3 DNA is TGCAGTGCTAGACCGCCAGGGACTGCCCTCCTGGTAGATACGCAGTATTTT.